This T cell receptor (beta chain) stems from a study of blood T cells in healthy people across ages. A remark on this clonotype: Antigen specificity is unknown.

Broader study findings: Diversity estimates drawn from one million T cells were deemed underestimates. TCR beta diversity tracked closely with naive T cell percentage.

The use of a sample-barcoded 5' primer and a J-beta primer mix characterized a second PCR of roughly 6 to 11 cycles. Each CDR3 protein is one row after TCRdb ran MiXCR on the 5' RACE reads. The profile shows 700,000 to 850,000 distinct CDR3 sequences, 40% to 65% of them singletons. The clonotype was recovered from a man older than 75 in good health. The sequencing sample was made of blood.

The DNA of the CDR3 is TGCGCCAGCAGCTTGGAGGCTAGCGGGAGTGGTACGCAGTATTTT. Protein product: CASSLEASGSGTQYF. The chain joins TRBV5-1 to TRBJ2-3; 10 bases agree with TRBD2. V lost 0 bases, J lost 8 bases, and 6 bases stayed unmatched. Germline loops: CDR1 SGHRS, CDR2 YFSETQ. This CDR3 region has 15 residues.